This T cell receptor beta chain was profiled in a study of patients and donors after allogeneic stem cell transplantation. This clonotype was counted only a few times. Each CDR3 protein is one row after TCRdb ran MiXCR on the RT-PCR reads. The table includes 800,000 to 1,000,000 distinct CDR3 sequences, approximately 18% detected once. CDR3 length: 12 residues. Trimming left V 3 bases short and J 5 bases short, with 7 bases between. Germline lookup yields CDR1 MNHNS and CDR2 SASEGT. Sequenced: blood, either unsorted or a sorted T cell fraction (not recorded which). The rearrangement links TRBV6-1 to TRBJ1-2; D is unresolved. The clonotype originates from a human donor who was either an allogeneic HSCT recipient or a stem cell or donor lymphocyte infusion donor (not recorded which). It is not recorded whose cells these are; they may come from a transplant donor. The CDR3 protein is CASSEGGYGYTF. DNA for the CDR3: TGTGCCAGCAGTGAGGGAGGGTATGGCTACACCTTC.